This paragraph reports one T cell receptor beta chain. Its antigen is currently unknown. Trimming cost V 3 bases and J 1 base; bases outside gene matches: 4. This CDR3 has 15 amino acids. Germline CDR1 and CDR2: LNHDA and SQIVND (reference sequence). The data were taken from a study of cytomegalovirus exposure and HLA in healthy donors. This PCR relied on a set of 60 Vbeta primers and 13 Jbeta primers. Assay used: immunoSEQ multiplex PCR; TCRdb lists only in-frame clones, some missing. The sample yields 150,000 or so clones, around two thirds seen once. Study-wide results and limits: Usually a TCR sequence was rare, but some public TCRs were found in many donors. V- and J-gene trimming in TCR beta was tied to a missense DCLRE1C variant by an analysis performed later. Links to common viral pathogens appeared, in a later analysis, for several of the most significant clusters.

Sequences were obtained from PBMCs. This TCR was sampled from a woman aged 18-29 years in good health and CMV-seronegative. The gene calls are TRBV19 and TRBJ1-1, with 8 bases aligning to TRBD1. This chain's CDR3 is CASSIDTGGNTEAFF. Here the CDR3 DNA reads TGTGCCAGTAGTATTGACACAGGGGGGAACACTGAAGCTTTCTTT.